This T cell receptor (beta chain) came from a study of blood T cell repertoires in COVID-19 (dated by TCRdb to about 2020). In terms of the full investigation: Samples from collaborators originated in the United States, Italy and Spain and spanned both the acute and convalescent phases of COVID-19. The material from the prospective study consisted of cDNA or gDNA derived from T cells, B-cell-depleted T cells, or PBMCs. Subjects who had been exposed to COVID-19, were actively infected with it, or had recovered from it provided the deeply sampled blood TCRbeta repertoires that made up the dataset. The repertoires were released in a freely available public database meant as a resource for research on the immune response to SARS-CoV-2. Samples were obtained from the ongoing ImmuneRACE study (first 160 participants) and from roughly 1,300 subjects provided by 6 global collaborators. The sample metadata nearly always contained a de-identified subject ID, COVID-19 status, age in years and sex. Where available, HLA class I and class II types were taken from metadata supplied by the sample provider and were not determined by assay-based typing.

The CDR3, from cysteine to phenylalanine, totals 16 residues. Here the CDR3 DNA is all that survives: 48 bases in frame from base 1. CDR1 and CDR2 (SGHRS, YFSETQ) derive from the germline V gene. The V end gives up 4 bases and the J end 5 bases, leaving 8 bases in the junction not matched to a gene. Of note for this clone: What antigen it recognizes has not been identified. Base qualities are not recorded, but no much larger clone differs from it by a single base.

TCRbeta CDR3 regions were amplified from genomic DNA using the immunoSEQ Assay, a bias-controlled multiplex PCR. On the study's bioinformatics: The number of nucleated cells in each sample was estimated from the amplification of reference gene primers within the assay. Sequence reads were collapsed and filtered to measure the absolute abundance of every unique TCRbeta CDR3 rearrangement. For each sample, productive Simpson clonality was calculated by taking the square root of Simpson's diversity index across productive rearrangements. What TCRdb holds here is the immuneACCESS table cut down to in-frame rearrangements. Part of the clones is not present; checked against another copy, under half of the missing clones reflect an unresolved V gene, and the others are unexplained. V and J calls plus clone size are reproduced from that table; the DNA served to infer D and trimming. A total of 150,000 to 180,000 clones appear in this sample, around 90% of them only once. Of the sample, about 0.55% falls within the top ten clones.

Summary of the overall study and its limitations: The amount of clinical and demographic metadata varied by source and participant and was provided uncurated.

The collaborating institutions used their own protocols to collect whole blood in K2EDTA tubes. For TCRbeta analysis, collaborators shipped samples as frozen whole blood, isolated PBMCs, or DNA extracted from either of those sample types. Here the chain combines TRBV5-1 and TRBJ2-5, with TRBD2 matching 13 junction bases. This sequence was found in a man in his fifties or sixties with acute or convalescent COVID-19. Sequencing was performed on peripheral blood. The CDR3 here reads CASSARLAGGEETQYF. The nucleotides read TGCGCCAGCAGCGCCAGACTAGCGGGAGGAGAGGAGACCCAGTACTTC.